These 30 T cell receptor beta chains were all obtained from the same sample, sequenced in a study of vaccination effects on CD4 cells after COVID-19 (dated by TCRdb to the early 2020s). Libraries were prepared through the immunoSEQ multiplex PCR assay. What TCRdb holds here is the immuneACCESS table cut down to in-frame rearrangements. Part of the clones is not present; checked against another copy, under half of the missing clones reflect an unresolved V gene, and the others are unexplained. For this sample the table gives under 30,000 clones, of which roughly 60% were detected only once. Jointly, the top ten make up 8% to 10% of the sample. After about 9 days of culture, CD4+ T cells were isolated with the EasySep CD4+ T cell isolation kit. The antigens for these receptors are not known. The sample here was CD4+ T cells from PBMCs cultured without peptide, taken before COVID-19 vaccination. The receptors here all came from a human donor who received a COVID-19 vaccine.

The rearrangement joins TRBV2 to TRBJ1-1; D is unresolved. V lost 6 bases, J lost 0 bases, and 14 bases lay in between. The V gene's germline CDR1 is SNHLY and CDR2 FYNNEI. This CDR3 is 15 amino acids long. CDR3 nucleotide sequence: TGTGCCAGCAGCCCCACGGCAGGTCTGAACACTGAAGCTTTCTTT. As protein: CASSPTAGLNTEAFF.

In its sample, this clone was seen a few times. This chain joins TRBV18 and TRBJ2-3; the D gene is possibly TRBD2 (6 bases). The CDR3 loop spans 14 amino acids. Germline loops: CDR1 KGHSH, CDR2 LQKENI. With 3 bases removed from V and 5 bases from J, the gap between germline ends came to 12 bases. CDR3 loop: CASSPSLREDTQYF. The CDR3 DNA is TGTGCCAGCTCACCGTCCCTGCGGGAAGATACGCAGTATTTT. Supplemented by reference TRBV18 and TRBJ2-3, the full variable domain reads NAGVMQNPRHLVRRRGQEARLRCSPMKGHSHVYWYRQLPEEGLKFMVYLQKENIIDESGMPKERFSAEFPKEGPSILRIQQVVRGDSAAYFCASSPSLREDTQYFGPGTRLTVL.

This clone has just a few counts. The V call is TRBV4-1, the J call TRBJ1-6; 12 bases match TRBD1. V trimming: 0 bases; J trimming: 9 bases; junction bases outside the gene matches: 15. The germline V gene encodes CDR1 MGHRA and CDR2 YSYEKL. The CDR3 is made up of 20 amino acids. The CDR3 sequence: CASSQDGRGQGAVMSSPLHF. Written as DNA, the CDR3 is TGCGCCAGCAGCCAAGATGGGAGGGGACAGGGGGCGGTTATGAGTTCACCCCTCCACTTT.

This clone was seen a handful of times. The chain has TRBV2 and TRBJ1-3; tentatively, D is TRBD1 (5 bases). Germline V gene sequence: CDR1 SNHLY, CDR2 FYNNEI. This CDR3 has 14 amino acids. Deletions cut 5 bases from V and 0 bases from J, with 8 bases between. CDR3 in amino acids: CASSMTDSGNTIYF. The DNA for the CDR3 is TGTGCCAGCAGTATGACAGACTCTGGAAACACCATATATTTT.

The DNA of the CDR3 is TGTGCCAGCAGCCAAGATGAGGTTCGGATGAACACTGAAGCTTTCTTT. Encoded protein: CASSQDEVRMNTEAFF. The genes are TRBV4-2 and TRBJ1-1; D ambiguous. Germline V gene sequence: CDR1 LGHNA, CDR2 YNFKEQ. The V end was cut by 0 bases, the J end by 0 bases, with 11 bases between. This CDR3 is 16 amino acids long.

The rearrangement uses TRBV6-5 and TRBJ1-4, with D possibly TRBD1 on 6 matching bases. V was pared by 7 bases and J by 0 bases, with 9 bases between. In germline, CDR1 is MNHEY, CDR2 SVGAGI. The CDR3 is 14 residues long. CDR3 nucleotide sequence: TGTGCCAGCAAGGACAGTGCAACTAATGAAAAACTGTTTTTT. Protein product: CASKDSATNEKLFF.

The chain has TRBV24-1 and TRBJ2-1, with 8 bases fitting TRBD2. The CDR3 is 17 residues long. V was pared by 4 bases and J by 8 bases, with 15 bases of the junction left unmatched. The germline gives CDR1 KGHDR, CDR2 SFDVKD. CDR3 DNA: TGTGCCACCAGTGAAAGTGGGGGTGCGGGAGGCGTGTATGAGCAGTTCTTC. It codes for CATSESGGAGGVYEQFF.

This clone has a handful of counts. The chain uses TRBV3-1 (or the pseudogene TRBV3-2) and TRBJ1-3; D unresolved. Germline values: CDR1 LGHDT, CDR2 YNNKEL (reference sequence). This CDR3 region has 16 residues. V dropped 1 base and J dropped 0 bases, with 10 bases sitting between them. CDR3 region: CASSQVAVGSGNTIYF. In DNA form, the CDR3 reads TGTGCCAGCAGCCAAGTAGCTGTAGGCTCTGGAAACACCATATATTTT.

This chain links TRBV5-1 with TRBJ2-1; either TRBD1 or TRBD2 may supply D (5 bases each). V dropped 4 bases and J dropped 8 bases, with 13 bases sitting between them. The CDR3 is 13 residues long. From germline, CDR1 is SGHRS and CDR2 YFSETQ. The chain's CDR3 is CASSLGRGDEQFF. The CDR3 coding sequence is TGCGCCAGCAGCCTGGGACGAGGGGATGAGCAGTTCTTC.

This rearrangement joins TRBV18 to TRBJ1-1, with D unclear. The CDR3 spans 11 residues. With 6 bases removed from V and 5 bases from J, the gap between germline ends came to 7 bases. Germline V lookup: CDR1 KGHSH, CDR2 LQKENI. The CDR3 DNA is TGTGCCAGCTCCGCAGAAACTGAAGCTTTCTTT. As protein: CASSAETEAFF.

This rearrangement joins TRBV19 to TRBJ1-2, with 7 bases fitting TRBD1. The germline V gene encodes CDR1 LNHDA and CDR2 SQIVND (reference sequence). The CDR3 covers 15 residues. With V trimmed by 5 bases and J by 4 bases, 10 bases remained unmatched. The CDR3 region is CASSPQTGPSYGYTF. The CDR3 DNA follows: TGTGCCAGTAGTCCTCAGACAGGGCCATCCTATGGCTACACCTTC.

The rearrangement uses TRBV6-2 or TRBV6-3 and TRBJ1-1; no clear D gene. V was cut by 4 bases and J by 4 bases, with 13 bases left in between. CDR1 is MNHEY and CDR2 is SVGEGT in the germline V gene. CDR3 length: 14 amino acids. This CDR3 is CASSSGTLGTEAFF. In DNA, the CDR3 is TGTGCCAGCAGTTCGGGAACCTTAGGCACTGAAGCTTTCTTT.

J is TRBJ2-7 and V is TRBV5-1; possibly TRBD1 for D (7 bases). CDR1 SGHRS and CDR2 YFSETQ come from the germline V gene. V lost 4 bases and J lost 3, with 17 bases in between. This CDR3 contains 15 residues. DNA of the CDR3: TGCGCCAGCAGCGTCCAGCAGGGGGGAGGCTACGAGCAGTACTTC. Its translation: CASSVQQGGGYEQYF.

The gene calls are TRBV5-6 and TRBJ1-3; tentatively, D is TRBD1 (5 bases). CDR3 length: 16 residues. Trimming removed 3 bases from V and 4 bases from J, with 17 bases in between. Germline V gene lookup returns CDR1 SGHDT and CDR2 YYEEEE. The CDR3 DNA follows: TGTGCCAGCAGCTGGGGGGAAGGGAGGTCCGGAAACACCATATATTTT. This codes for CASSWGEGRSGNTIYF.

The chain combines TRBV5-1 with TRBJ2-7, with D possibly being TRBD2 (6 bases). Per germline, CDR1 SGHRS and CDR2 YFSETQ. Trimming left V 1 base short and J 3 bases short, with 17 bases between. This CDR3 contains 16 residues. CDR3 coding DNA: TGCGCCAGCAGCTTGTCTTATCGACCCGGGGGCTACGAGCAGTACTTC. It is translated as CASSLSYRPGGYEQYF.

This clone was observed a few times. The chain has TRBV6-5 and TRBJ1-1; D is undetermined. V lost 6 bases to trimming and J lost 6 bases, with 17 bases between them. The CDR3 sequence is 14 residues long. Germline V gives CDR1 MNHEY, CDR2 SVGAGI. CDR3 bases: TGTGCCAGCAGCCCCTGGGGTGGTAGCCCTGAAGCTTTCTTT. This encodes CASSPWGGSPEAFF.

The V call is TRBV7-7, the J call TRBJ2-5; 7 nucleotides match TRBD1. Germline CDR1 SSHAT, CDR2 FNYEAQ (reference sequence). Trimming took 2 bases from V and 7 from J; bases not matched to a gene: 10. The CDR3 length is 15 residues. The CDR3 reads CASSLTTGVEGTQYF. CDR3 DNA: TGTGCCAGCAGCTTAACCACAGGGGTAGAAGGGACCCAGTACTTC.

The chain employs TRBV2 and TRBJ2-2; TRBD1 is a possible D gene (5 bases). Germline assignment: CDR1 SNHLY and CDR2 FYNNEI. The V and J ends lost 9 bases and 1 base respectively, with 18 bases between them. The CDR3 has 16 amino acids. CDR3 amino acids: CASSIRQGRNTGELFF. Here the CDR3 DNA reads TGTGCCAGTTCGATCCGGCAGGGCCGGAACACCGGGGAGCTGTTTTTT.

The chain carries TRBV5-1 and TRBJ2-3, with 13 nucleotides matching TRBD2. Germline values: CDR1 SGHRS, CDR2 YFSETQ. CDR3 length: 14 amino acids. The V gene end was trimmed by 4 bases and the J gene end by 7 bases; junction bases not matched to a gene: 3. In DNA form, the CDR3 reads TGCGCCAGCAGCGAGACTAGCGGGGGGAATACGCAGTATTTT. Its translation is CASSETSGGNTQYF.

The chain couples TRBV13 to TRBJ2-5; D is possibly TRBD2 (6 bases). With 6 bases removed from V and 1 base from J, the gap between germline ends came to 9 bases. Germline V lookup: CDR1 PRHDT, CDR2 FYEKMQ (reference sequence). The CDR3 has 13 amino acids. The CDR3 is CASRRGSQETQYF. DNA for the CDR3: TGTGCCAGCAGACGGGGGAGCCAAGAGACCCAGTACTTC.

This clone was seen more than once but under ten times. The chain uses TRBV6-5 and TRBJ1-1; D remains ambiguous. From germline, CDR1 is MNHEY and CDR2 SVGAGI. The CDR3 spans 14 residues. V lost 7 bases and J lost 0, with 12 bases in between. In nucleotides, the CDR3 is TGTGCCAGCACCCTAGGAGTGGTGAACACTGAAGCTTTCTTT. It yields the protein CASTLGVVNTEAFF.

This clone was seen a few times. The chain recombines TRBV7-9 with TRBJ1-2; D gene unclear. This CDR3 contains 12 residues. CDR1 is SEHNR, CDR2 FQNEAQ, per germline (reference sequence). V was pared by 3 bases and J by 7 bases, with 9 bases between. The CDR3 reads CASSLIGGGYTF. CDR3 sequence (DNA): TGTGCCAGCAGCTTGATCGGTGGTGGCTACACCTTC.

This rearrangement joins TRBV9 to TRBJ1-2; D is ambiguous. The CDR3 sequence is 13 residues long. Trimming took off 2 bases at V and 6 bases at J, with 11 bases between the two ends. Germline CDR1 SGDLS, CDR2 YYNGEE. CDR3 residues: CASSVGVGDGYTF. The DNA of the CDR3 is TGTGCCAGCAGCGTCGGGGTCGGGGATGGCTACACCTTC.

The V and J genes are TRBV2 and TRBJ2-7, with D possibly TRBD1 on 6 matching bases. The germline V gene encodes CDR1 SNHLY and CDR2 FYNNEI. V was pared by 6 bases and J by 3 bases, with 15 bases between. CDR3 length: 14 amino acids. The CDR3 DNA is TGTGCCAGCAGGGAGGATCAGGGGATCTACGAGCAGTACTTC. The encoded protein is CASREDQGIYEQYF.

In its sample, this clone was seen a few times. V usage is TRBV19 and J usage is TRBJ2-7; TRBD2 might be the D (6 bases). The CDR3 runs 14 residues. CDR1 is LNHDA, CDR2 SQIVND, per germline (reference sequence). Trimming stripped 2 bases from V and 7 bases from J, with 15 bases between. CDR3 in DNA: TGTGCCAGTAGTATATTGGCGACCGGAGGGGAGCAGTACTTC. Protein sequence: CASSILATGGEQYF.

This clone was seen a handful of times. V is TRBV18 and J is TRBJ1-1; possible D gene TRBD1, 5 bases. Trimming removed 6 bases from V and 8 bases from J, with 13 bases in between. The CDR3 has 12 residues. Germline V gene lookup returns CDR1 KGHSH and CDR2 LQKENI. The CDR3 loop reads CASSTRGMEAFF. As DNA, the CDR3 is TGTGCCAGCTCTACGAGGGGAATGGAAGCTTTCTTT.

The V and J genes are TRBV18 and TRBJ2-2; D is unclear. Between the trimmed V and J ends, which lost 2 bases and 3 bases, there was a span of 4 bases. The CDR3 sequence is 13 residues long. CDR1 is KGHSH, CDR2 LQKENI, per germline. The CDR3 here is CASSPIHTGELFF. CDR3 sequence (DNA): TGTGCCAGCTCACCAATCCACACCGGGGAGCTGTTTTTT.

A single count supports this clone. The V and J genes are TRBV5-1 and TRBJ1-1, with D perhaps TRBD1 (6 bases). Trimming took 0 bases from V and 3 from J, leaving 9 bases between them. This CDR3 comprises 14 residues. Germline CDR1 reads SGHRS; CDR2 reads YFSETQ. The CDR3, as DNA: TGCGCCAGCAGCTTGGACAGGGTAGACACTGAAGCTTTCTTT. It specifies CASSLDRVDTEAFF.

The chain employs TRBV5-1 and TRBJ1-5, with D hard to call. V was trimmed by 5 bases and J by 4 bases, leaving 13 bases between them. The CDR3 consists of 14 residues. Per germline, CDR1 SGHRS and CDR2 YFSETQ. The CDR3 DNA reads as TGCGCCAGCAGGGCGGGTCCTATGAATCAGCCCCAGCATTTT. This codes for CASRAGPMNQPQHF. Drawing the rest from reference TRBV5-1 and TRBJ1-5, the complete variable domain is KAGVTQTPRYLIKTRGQQVTLSCSPISGHRSVSWYQQTPGQGLQFLFEYFSETQRNKGNFPGRFSGRQFSNSRSEMNVSTLELGDSALYLCASRAGPMNQPQHFGDGTRLSIL.

The table lists this clone with a few counts. This chain links TRBV20-1 with TRBJ1-2; possible D gene TRBD1, 5 bases. Trimming removed 3 bases at V and 4 bases at J, with 12 bases between. The CDR3 totals 13 residues. Germline V gene lookup returns CDR1 DFQATT and CDR2 SNEGSKA (reference sequence). The CDR3 region has the DNA TGCAGTGCTAGTGAGCAGGGCCCCTATGGCTACACCTTC. Protein product: CSASEQGPYGYTF.